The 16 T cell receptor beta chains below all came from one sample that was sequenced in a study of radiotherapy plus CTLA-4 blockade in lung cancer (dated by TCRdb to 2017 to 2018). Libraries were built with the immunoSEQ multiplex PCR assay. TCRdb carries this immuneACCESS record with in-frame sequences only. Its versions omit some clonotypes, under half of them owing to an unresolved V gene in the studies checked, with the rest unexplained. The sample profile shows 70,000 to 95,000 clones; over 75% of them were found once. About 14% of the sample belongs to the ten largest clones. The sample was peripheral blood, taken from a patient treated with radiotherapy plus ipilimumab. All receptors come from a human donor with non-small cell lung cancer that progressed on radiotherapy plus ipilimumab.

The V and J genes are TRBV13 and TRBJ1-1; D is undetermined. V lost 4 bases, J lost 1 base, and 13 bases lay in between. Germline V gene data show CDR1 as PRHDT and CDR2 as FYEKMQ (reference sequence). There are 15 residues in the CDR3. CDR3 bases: TGTGCCAGCAGCTCCCTTGGGGTGAGGAACACTGAAGCTTTCTTT. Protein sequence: CASSSLGVRNTEAFF.

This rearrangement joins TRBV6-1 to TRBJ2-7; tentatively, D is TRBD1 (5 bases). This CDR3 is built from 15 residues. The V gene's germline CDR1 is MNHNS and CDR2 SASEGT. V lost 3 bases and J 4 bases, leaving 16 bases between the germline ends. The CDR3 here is CASSERLGQLYEQYF. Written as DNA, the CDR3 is TGTGCCAGCAGTGAGAGATTGGGGCAGCTTTACGAGCAGTACTTC.

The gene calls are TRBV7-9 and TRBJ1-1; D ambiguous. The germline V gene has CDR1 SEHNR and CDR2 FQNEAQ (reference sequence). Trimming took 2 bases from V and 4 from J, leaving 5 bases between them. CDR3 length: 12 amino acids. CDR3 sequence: CASSLSSTEAFF. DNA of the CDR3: TGTGCCAGCAGCTTATCGAGCACTGAAGCTTTCTTT.

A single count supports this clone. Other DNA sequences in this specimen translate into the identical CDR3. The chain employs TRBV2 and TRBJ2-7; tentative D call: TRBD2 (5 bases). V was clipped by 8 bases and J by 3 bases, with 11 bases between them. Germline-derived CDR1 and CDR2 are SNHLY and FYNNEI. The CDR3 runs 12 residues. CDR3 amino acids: CASGGLNYEQYF. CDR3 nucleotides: TGTGCCAGCGGCGGACTCAACTACGAGCAGTACTTC.

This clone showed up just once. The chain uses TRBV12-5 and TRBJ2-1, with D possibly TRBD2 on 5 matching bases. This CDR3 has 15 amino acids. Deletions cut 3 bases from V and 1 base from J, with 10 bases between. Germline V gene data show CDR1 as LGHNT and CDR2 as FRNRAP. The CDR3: CASGLEGLSYNEQFF. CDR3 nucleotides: TGTGCTAGTGGTTTAGAGGGCCTGTCCTACAATGAGCAGTTCTTC.

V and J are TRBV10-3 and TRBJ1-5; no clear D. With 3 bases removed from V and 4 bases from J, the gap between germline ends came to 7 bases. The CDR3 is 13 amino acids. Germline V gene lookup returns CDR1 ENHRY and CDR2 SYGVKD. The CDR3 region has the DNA TGTGCCATCAGTGAAGGCCTAAATCAGCCCCAGCATTTT. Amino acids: CAISEGLNQPQHF.

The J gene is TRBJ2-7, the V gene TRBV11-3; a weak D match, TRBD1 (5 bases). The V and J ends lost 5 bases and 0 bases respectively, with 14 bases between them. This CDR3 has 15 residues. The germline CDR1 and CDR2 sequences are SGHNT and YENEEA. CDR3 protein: CASSPQGPLSYEQYF. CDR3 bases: TGTGCCAGCAGCCCGCAGGGCCCCCTCTCCTACGAGCAGTACTTC.

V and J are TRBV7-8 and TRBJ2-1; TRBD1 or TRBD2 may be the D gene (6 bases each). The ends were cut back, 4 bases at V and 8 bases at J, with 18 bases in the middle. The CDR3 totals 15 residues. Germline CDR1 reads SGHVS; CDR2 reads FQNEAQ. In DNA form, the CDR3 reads TGTGCCAGCAGCTCGGGGGCGGTCCTTTTGGATGAGCAGTTCTTC. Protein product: CASSSGAVLLDEQFF.

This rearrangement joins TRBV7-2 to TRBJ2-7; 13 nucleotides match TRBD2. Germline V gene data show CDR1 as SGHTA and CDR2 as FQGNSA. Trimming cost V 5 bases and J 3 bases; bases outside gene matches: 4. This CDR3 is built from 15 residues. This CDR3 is CASSPGLAGDYEQYF. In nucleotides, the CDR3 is TGTGCCAGCAGCCCAGGACTAGCGGGAGACTACGAGCAGTACTTC.

The CDR3 here is CASSQNPSGETYEQYF. The CDR3 DNA reads TGTGCCAGCAGCCAAAACCCTAGCGGGGAGACCTACGAGCAGTACTTC. The chain combines TRBV4-2 with TRBJ2-7; 9 bases match TRBD2. The CDR3 runs 16 residues. Trimming cost V 2 bases and J 2 bases; bases outside gene matches: 7. Germline assignment: CDR1 LGHNA and CDR2 YNFKEQ.

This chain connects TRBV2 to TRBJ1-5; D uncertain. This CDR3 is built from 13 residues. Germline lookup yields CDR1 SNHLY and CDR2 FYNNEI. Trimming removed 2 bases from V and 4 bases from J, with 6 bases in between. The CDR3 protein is CASSEQRNQPQHF. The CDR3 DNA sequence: TGTGCCAGCAGTGAACAGAGAAATCAGCCCCAGCATTTT.

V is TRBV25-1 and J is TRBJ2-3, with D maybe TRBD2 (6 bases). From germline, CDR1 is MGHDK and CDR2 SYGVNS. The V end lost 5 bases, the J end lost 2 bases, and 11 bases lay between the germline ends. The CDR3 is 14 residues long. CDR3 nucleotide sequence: TGTGCCAGCAGTACCCCGGGAGACACAGATACGCAGTATTTT. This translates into CASSTPGDTDTQYF.

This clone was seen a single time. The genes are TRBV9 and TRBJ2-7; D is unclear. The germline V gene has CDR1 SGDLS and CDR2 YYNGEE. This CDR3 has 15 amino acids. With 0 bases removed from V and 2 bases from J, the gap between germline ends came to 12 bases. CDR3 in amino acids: CASSVGDSGPYEQYF. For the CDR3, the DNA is TGTGCCAGCAGCGTAGGCGACTCCGGACCCTACGAGCAGTACTTC.

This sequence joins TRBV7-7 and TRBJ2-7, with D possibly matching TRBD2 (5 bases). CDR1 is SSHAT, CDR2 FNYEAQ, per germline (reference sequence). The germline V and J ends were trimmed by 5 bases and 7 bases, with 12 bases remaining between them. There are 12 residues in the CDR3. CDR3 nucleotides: TGTGCCAGCAGCCTCCGGCGGAGGGAGCAGTACTTC. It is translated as CASSLRRREQYF.

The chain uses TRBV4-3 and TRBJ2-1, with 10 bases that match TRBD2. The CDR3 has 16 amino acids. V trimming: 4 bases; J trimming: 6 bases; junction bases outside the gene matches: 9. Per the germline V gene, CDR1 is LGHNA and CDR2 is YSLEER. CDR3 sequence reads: CASSLSGLAATNEQFF. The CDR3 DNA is TGCGCCAGCAGCCTGAGTGGACTAGCGGCCACCAATGAGCAGTTCTTC.

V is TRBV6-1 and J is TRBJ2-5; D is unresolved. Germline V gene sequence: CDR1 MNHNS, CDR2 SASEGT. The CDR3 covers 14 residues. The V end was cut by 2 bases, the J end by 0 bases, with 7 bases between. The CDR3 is CASSEIVYQETQYF. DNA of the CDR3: TGTGCCAGCAGTGAAATTGTGTACCAAGAGACCCAGTACTTC.